The present T cell receptor (beta chain) was sequenced within a study of cytomegalovirus exposure and HLA in healthy donors. Per the germline V gene, CDR1 is SEHNR and CDR2 is FQNEAQ (reference sequence). V trimming: 5 bases; J trimming: 7 bases; junction bases outside the gene matches: 4. The CDR3 is 12 residues long. This clone was counted a single time. In the PCR, 60 Vbeta and 13 Jbeta primers were used. Sequenced by immunoSEQ multiplex PCR; TCRdb stores in-frame clones only, minus some. The data show over 120,000 clones, with around 80% seen just once and roughly 9.7% held by the top ten. The sample consisted of PBMCs. The chain carries TRBV7-9 and TRBJ1-1, with 7 bases fitting TRBD1. The clonotype was recovered from a woman between 55 and 75 years old in good health and CMV-seropositive. CDR3 sequence (DNA): TGTGCCAGCAGCGAGACAGGGATTGAAGCTTTCTTT. Translating it yields CASSETGIEAFF.